This TCR beta chain appears in the sequencing data of a study of Ad26.COV2.S vaccination and SARS-CoV-2 variants. Findings and limits, study-wide: Placebo recipients showed lower spike-specific TCR breadth than vaccinees. The TCR breadth and depth analyses may have understated or missed part of the total T cell responses.

CDR3 length: 16 residues. Trimming removed 3 bases at V and 0 bases at J, with 13 bases between. CDR1 and CDR2 from the germline V gene are SGDLS and YYNGEE. Some clones are missing from TCRdb's copy, which holds only in-frame ones; the method was immunoSEQ multiplex PCR. The sample has just over 350,000 clones, 90% to 95% seen once. Concerning this clone: Its specificity is not known.

This TCR was recovered from a human donor who had recovered from COVID-19. The chain couples TRBV9 to TRBJ1-3; D unresolved. The starting material was peripheral blood, obtained after recovery from COVID-19. The CDR3 spells CASSARRVLSGNTIYF. The CDR3 DNA reads as TGTGCCAGCAGCGCCCGTCGGGTCCTCTCTGGAAACACCATATATTTT.